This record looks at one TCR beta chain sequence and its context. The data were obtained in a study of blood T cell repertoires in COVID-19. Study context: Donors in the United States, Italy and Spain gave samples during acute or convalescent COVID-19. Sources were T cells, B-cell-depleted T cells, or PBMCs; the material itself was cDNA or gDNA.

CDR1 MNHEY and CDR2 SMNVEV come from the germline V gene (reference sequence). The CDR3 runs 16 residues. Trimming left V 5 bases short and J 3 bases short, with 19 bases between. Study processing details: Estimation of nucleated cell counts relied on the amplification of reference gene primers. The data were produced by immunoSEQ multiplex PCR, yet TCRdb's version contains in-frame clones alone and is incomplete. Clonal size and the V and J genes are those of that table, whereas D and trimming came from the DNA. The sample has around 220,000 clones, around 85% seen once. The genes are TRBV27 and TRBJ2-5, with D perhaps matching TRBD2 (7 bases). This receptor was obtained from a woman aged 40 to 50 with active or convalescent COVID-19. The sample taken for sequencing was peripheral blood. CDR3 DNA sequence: TGTGCCAGCAGTCCATTCCAGGGGACTATAGAAGAGACCCAGTACTTC. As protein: CASSPFQGTIEETQYF.